This T cell receptor (beta chain) was sequenced in a study of T-cell memory formation after mild COVID-19. TCRdb ran MiXCR on the 5' RACE reads and lists one entry per CDR3 protein. The top ten clones hold around 20% of a sample with fewer than 350,000 distinct CDR3 sequences, less than 20% of them seen once. This clonotype was sampled from a man younger than 30 who had mild COVID-19 (a few samples of this study predate the infection). Cell type and time point are not known. Sequencing was performed on PBMCs or a T cell subset sorted from them (not recorded which).

The CDR3 sequence: CASSPNAATDTQYF. DNA for the CDR3: TGTGCCAGCTCACCAAATGCTGCCACAGATACGCAGTATTTT. This chain joins TRBV18 and TRBJ2-3; D gene uncertain. With 2 bases removed from V and 2 bases from J, the gap between germline ends came to 8 bases. This CDR3 spans 14 amino acids. Germline V CDR1 and CDR2: KGHSH, LQKENI.